Detailed here is one T cell receptor (beta chain). Between the trimmed V and J ends, which lost 3 bases and 9 bases, there was a span of 23 bases. CDR1 LGHDT and CDR2 YNNKEL come from the germline V gene (reference sequence). This CDR3 region has 16 residues. This entry is derived from a study of blood T cell repertoires in COVID-19. For the study at large: COVID-19 samples collected from the United States, Italy and Spain covered acute and convalescent phases. The analysed material was cDNA or gDNA that came from T cells, B-cell-depleted T cells, or PBMCs.

Original processing methods: By means of reference gene primer amplification, nucleated cell counts were estimated. The method was immunoSEQ multiplex PCR; TCRdb's version includes in-frame clones alone and lacks a portion of them. Clonal size and the V and J genes are those of that table, whereas D and trimming came from the DNA. The sample contains over 250,000 clones, around 89% of which appear only once. This sequence joins TRBV3-1 (or the pseudogene TRBV3-2) and TRBJ1-2; D gene uncertain. The sequenced material came from peripheral blood. The origin of this receptor is a woman aged 60-70 years with acute or convalescent COVID-19. CDR3 loop: CASSHSREQFPICYTF. The CDR3 DNA reads as TGTGCCAGCAGCCACTCTCGCGAACAGTTCCCTATCTGCTACACCTTC.